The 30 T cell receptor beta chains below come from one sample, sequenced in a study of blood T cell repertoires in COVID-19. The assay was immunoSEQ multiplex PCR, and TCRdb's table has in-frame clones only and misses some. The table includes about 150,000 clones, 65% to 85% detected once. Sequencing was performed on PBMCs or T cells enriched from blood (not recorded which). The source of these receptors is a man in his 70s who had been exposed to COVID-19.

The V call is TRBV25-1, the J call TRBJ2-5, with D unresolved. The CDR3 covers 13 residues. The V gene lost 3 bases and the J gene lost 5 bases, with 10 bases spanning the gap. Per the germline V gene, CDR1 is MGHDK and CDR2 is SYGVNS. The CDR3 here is CASSELDKETQYF. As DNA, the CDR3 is TGTGCCAGCAGTGAGTTAGACAAGGAGACCCAGTACTTC.

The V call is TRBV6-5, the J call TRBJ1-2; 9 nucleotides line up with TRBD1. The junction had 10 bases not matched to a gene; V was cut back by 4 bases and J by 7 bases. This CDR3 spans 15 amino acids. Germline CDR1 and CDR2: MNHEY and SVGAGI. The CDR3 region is CASSSGQGPAGGYTF. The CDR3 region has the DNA TGTGCCAGCAGTTCTGGACAGGGGCCAGCGGGTGGCTACACCTTC.

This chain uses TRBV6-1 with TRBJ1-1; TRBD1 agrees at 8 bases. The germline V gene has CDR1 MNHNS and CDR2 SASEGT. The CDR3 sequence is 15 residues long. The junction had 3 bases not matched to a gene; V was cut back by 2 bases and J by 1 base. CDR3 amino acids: CASSENRGWNTEAFF. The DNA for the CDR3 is TGTGCCAGCAGTGAAAACAGGGGGTGGAACACTGAAGCTTTCTTT.

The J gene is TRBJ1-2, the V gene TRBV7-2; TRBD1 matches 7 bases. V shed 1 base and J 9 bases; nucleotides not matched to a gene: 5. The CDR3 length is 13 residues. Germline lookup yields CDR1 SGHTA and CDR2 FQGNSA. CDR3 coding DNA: TGTGCCAGCAGCTTAGAAGGGGGACAGAGCTACACCTTC. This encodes CASSLEGGQSYTF. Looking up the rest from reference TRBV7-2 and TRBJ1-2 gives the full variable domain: GAGVSQSPSNKVTEKGKDVELRCDPISGHTALYWYRQSLGQGLEFLIYFQGNSAPDKSGLPSDRFSAERTGGSVSTLTIQRTQQEDSAVYLCASSLEGGQSYTFGSGTRLTVV.

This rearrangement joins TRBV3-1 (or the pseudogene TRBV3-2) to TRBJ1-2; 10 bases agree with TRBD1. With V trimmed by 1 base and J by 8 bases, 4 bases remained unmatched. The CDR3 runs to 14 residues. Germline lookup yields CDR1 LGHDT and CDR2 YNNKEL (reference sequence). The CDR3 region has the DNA TGTGCCAGCAGCCAAGGACAGGGGGCGCGAGGCTACACCTTC. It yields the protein CASSQGQGARGYTF.

This chain's CDR3 is CASSGTVTYEQYF. The CDR3 bases are TGTGCCAGCAGTGGGACTGTAACCTACGAGCAGTACTTC. This chain connects TRBV25-1 to TRBJ2-7; TRBD2 is a possible D gene (5 bases). Trimming shortened V by 4 bases and J by 2 bases, and 9 bases separated the two germline ends. In germline, CDR1 is MGHDK, CDR2 SYGVNS. The CDR3 spans 13 residues.

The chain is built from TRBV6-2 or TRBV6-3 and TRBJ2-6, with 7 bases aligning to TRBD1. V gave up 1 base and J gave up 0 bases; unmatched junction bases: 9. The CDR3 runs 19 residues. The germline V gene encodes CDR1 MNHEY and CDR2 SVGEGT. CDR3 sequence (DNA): TGTGCCAGCAGTTACTTTCGACAGGGTAAAACCTCTGGGGCCAACGTCCTGACTTTC. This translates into CASSYFRQGKTSGANVLTF.

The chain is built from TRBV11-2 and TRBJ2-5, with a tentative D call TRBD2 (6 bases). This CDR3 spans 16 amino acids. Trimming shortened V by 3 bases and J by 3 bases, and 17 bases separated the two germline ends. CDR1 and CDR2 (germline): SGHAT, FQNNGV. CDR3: CASSLSGVVEKETQYF. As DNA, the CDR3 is TGTGCCAGCAGCTTGTCGGGGGTAGTTGAGAAAGAGACCCAGTACTTC.

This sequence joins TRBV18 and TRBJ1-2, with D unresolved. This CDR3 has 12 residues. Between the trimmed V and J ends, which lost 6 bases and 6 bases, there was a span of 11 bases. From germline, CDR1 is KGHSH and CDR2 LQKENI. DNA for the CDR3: TGTGCCAGCTCCGGGAGGCTTAATGGCTACACCTTC. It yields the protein CASSGRLNGYTF.

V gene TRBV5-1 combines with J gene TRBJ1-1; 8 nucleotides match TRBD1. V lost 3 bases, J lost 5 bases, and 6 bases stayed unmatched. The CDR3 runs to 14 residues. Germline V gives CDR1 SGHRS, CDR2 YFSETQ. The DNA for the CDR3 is TGCGCCAGCAGCTACGGACAGGGTAAAACTGAAGCTTTCTTT. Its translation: CASSYGQGKTEAFF.

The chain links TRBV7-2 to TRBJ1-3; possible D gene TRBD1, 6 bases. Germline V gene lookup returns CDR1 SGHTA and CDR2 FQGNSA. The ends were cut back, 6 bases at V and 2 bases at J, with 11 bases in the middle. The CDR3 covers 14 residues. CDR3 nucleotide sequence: TGTGCCAGCAGTGCAGGGGTAGCTGGAAACACCATATATTTT. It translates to CASSAGVAGNTIYF.

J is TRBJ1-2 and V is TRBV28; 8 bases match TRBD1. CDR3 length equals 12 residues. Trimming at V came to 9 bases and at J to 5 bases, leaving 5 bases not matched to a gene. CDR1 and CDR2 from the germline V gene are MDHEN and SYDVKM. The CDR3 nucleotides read TGTGCCAGTTCGACAGGGGATTATGGCTACACCTTC. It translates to CASSTGDYGYTF.

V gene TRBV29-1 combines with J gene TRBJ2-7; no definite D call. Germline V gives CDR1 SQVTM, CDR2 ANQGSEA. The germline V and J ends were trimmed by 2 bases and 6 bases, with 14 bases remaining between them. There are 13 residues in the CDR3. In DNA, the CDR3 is TGCAGCGTTGAAAGTAACCGTCCGAGCGAGCAGTACTTC. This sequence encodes CSVESNRPSEQYF.

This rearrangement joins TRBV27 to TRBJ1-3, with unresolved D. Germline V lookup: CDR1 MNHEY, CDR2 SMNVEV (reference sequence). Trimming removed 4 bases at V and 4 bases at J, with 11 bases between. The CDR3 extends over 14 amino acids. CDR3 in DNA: TGTGCCAGCAGTTCCGCGGGCCGCGGAAACACCATATATTTT. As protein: CASSSAGRGNTIYF.

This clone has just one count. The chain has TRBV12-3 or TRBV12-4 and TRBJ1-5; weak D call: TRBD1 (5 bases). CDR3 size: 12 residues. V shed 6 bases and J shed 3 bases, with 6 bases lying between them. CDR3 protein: CASRQANQPQHF. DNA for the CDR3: TGTGCCAGCAGACAGGCCAATCAGCCCCAGCATTTT.

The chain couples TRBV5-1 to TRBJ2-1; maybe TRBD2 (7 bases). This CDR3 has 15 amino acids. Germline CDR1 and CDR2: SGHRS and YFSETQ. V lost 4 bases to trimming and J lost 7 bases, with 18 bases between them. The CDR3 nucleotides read TGCGCCAGCAGCATTGGACAGCCCGGGGGGAATGAGCAGTTCTTC. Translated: CASSIGQPGGNEQFF. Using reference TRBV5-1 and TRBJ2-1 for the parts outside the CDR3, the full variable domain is KAGVTQTPRYLIKTRGQQVTLSCSPISGHRSVSWYQQTPGQGLQFLFEYFSETQRNKGNFPGRFSGRQFSNSRSEMNVSTLELGDSALYLCASSIGQPGGNEQFFGPGTRLTVL.

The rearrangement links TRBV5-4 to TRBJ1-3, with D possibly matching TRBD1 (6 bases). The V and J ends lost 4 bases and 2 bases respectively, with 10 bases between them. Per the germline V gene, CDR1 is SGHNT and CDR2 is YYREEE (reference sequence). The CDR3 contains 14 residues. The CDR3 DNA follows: TGTGCCAGCAGCCTAACAGGGACTGGAAACACCATATATTTT. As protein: CASSLTGTGNTIYF.

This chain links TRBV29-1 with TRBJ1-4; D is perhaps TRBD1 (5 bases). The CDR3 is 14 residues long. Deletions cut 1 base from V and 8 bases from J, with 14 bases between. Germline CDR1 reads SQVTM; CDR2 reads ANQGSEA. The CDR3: CSVEVVRDREKLFF. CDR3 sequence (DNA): TGCAGCGTTGAAGTGGTCAGGGATCGGGAAAAACTGTTTTTT.

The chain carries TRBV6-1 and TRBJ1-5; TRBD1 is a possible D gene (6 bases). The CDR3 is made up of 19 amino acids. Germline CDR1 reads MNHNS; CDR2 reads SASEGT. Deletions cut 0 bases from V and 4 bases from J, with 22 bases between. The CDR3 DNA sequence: TGTGCCAGCAGTGAAGCCGACTCTCGGACAGTCACATTTAATCAGCCCCAGCATTTT. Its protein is CASSEADSRTVTFNQPQHF.

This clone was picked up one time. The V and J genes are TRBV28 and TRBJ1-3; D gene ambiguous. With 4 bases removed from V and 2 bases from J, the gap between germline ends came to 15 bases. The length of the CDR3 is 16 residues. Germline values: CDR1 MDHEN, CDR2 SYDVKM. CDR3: CASSWPSGIAGNTIYF. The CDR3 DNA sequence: TGTGCCAGCAGTTGGCCCTCCGGGATCGCTGGAAACACCATATATTTT.

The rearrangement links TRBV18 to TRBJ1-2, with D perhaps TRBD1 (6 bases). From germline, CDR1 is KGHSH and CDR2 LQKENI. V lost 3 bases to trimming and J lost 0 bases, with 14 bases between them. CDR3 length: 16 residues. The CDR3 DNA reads TGTGCCAGCTCACCCCGGACAGACACTTCTAACTATGGCTACACCTTC. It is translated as CASSPRTDTSNYGYTF.

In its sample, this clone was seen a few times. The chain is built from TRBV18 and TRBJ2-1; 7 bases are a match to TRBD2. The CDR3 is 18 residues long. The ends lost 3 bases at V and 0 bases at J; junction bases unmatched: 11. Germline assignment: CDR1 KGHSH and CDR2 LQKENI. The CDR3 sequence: CASSPPTGSGPSYNEQFF. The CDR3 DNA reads TGTGCCAGCTCACCCCCCACGGGTAGCGGGCCCTCCTACAATGAGCAGTTCTTC.

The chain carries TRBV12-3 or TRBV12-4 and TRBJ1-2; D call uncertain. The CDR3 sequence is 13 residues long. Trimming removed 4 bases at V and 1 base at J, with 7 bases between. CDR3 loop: CASSSVVNYGYTF. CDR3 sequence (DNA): TGTGCCAGCAGTTCCGTAGTTAACTATGGCTACACCTTC.

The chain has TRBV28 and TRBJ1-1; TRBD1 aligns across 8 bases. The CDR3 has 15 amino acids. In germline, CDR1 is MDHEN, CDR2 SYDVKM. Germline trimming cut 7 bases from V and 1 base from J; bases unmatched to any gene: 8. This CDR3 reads CASTAGGAWNTEAFF. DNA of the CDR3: TGTGCCAGCACCGCAGGGGGCGCTTGGAACACTGAAGCTTTCTTT. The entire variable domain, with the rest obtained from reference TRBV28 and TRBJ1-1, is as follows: DVKVTQSSRYLVKRTGEKVFLECVQDMDHENMFWYRQDPGLGLRLIYFSYDVKMKEKGDIPEGYSVSREKKERFSLILESASTNQTSMYLCASTAGGAWNTEAFFGQGTRLTVV.

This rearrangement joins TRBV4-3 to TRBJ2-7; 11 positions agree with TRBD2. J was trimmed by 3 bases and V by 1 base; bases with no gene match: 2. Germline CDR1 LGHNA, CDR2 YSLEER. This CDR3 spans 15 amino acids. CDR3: CASSQALAGVYEQYF. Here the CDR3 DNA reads TGCGCCAGCAGCCAAGCACTAGCGGGAGTCTACGAGCAGTACTTC.

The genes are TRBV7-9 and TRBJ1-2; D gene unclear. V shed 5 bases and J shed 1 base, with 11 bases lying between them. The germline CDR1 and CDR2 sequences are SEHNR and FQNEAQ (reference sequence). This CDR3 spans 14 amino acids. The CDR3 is CASSLQTFNYGYTF. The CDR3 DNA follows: TGTGCCAGCAGCCTACAGACCTTTAACTATGGCTACACCTTC.

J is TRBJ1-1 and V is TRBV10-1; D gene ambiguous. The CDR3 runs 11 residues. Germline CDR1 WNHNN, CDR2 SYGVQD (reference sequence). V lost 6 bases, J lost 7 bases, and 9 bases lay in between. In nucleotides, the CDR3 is TGCGCCAGCAGGCGGTCGCGTGAAGCTTTCTTT. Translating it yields CASRRSREAFF.

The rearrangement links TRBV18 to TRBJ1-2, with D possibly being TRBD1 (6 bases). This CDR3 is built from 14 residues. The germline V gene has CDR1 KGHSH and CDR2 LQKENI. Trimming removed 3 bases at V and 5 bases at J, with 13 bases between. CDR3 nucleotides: TGTGCCAGCTCACCGCAGGGGTCGGGGTATGGCTACACCTTC. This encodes CASSPQGSGYGYTF.

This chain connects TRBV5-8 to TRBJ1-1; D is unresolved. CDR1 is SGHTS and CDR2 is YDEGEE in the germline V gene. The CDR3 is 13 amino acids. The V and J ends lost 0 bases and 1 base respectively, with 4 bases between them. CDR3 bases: TGTGCCAGCAGCTTGGACAGGAACACTGAAGCTTTCTTT. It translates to CASSLDRNTEAFF.

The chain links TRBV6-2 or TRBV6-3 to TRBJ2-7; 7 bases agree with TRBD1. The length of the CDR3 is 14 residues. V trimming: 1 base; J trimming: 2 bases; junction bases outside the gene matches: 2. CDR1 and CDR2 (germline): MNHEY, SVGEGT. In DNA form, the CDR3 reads TGTGCCAGCAGTTACTTGGGACAGCCCTACGAGCAGTACTTC. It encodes CASSYLGQPYEQYF.